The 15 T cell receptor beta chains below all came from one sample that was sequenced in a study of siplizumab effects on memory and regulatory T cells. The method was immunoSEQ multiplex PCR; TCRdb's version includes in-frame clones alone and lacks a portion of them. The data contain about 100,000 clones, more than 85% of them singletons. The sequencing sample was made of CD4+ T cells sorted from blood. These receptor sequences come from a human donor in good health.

The CDR3 sequence is CASSRFFGGGKETQYF. The CDR3 nucleotides read TGTGCCAGCAGCCGCTTCTTCGGCGGGGGGAAAGAGACCCAGTACTTC. The chain carries TRBV4-2 and TRBJ2-5, with 8 positions matching TRBD2. V dropped 4 bases and J dropped 3; count of bases not matched to a gene: 10. The length of the CDR3 is 16 residues. Germline loops: CDR1 LGHNA, CDR2 YNFKEQ.

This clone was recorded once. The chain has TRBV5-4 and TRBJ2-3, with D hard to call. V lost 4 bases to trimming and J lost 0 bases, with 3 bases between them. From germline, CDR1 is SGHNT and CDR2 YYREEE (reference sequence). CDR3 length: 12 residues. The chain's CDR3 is CASSLSTDTQYF. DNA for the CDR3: TGTGCCAGCAGCCTAAGCACAGATACGCAGTATTTT.

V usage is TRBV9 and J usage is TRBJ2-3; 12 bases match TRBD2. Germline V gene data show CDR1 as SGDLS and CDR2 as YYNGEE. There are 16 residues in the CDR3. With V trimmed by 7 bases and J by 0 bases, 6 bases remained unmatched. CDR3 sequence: CASFPGTSGSTDTQYF. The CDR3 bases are TGTGCCAGCTTCCCCGGGACTAGCGGGAGCACAGATACGCAGTATTTT.

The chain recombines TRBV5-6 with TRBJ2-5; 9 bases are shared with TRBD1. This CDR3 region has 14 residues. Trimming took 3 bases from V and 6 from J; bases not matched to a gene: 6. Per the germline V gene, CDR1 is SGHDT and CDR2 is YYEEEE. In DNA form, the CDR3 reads TGTGCCAGCAGCTCACAGGGGGCTATGCAGACCCAGTACTTC. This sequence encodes CASSSQGAMQTQYF.

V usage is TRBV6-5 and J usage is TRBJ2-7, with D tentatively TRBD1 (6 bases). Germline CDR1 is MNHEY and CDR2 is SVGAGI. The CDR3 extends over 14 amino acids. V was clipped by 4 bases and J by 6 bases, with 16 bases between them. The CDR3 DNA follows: TGTGCCAGCAGTTCCTTCGGACAGATCCGCGAGCAGTACTTC. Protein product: CASSSFGQIREQYF.

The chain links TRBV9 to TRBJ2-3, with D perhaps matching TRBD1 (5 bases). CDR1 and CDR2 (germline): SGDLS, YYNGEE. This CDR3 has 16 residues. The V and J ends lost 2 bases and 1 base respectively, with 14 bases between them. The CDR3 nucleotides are TGTGCCAGCAGCGTGCAGGGCAATATGGGCACAGATACGCAGTATTTT. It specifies CASSVQGNMGTDTQYF.

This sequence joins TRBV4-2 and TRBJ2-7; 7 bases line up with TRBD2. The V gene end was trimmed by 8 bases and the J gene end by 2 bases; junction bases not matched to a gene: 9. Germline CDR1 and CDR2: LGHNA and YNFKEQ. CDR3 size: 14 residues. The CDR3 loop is CASSQASGTYEQYF. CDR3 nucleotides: TGTGCCAGCTCTCAGGCTAGCGGCACCTACGAGCAGTACTTC.

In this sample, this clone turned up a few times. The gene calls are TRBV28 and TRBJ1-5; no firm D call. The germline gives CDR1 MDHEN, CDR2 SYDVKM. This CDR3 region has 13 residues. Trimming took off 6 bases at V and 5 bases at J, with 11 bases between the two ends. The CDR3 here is CASRWQEDQPQHF. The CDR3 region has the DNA TGTGCCAGCAGATGGCAGGAGGATCAGCCCCAGCATTTT.

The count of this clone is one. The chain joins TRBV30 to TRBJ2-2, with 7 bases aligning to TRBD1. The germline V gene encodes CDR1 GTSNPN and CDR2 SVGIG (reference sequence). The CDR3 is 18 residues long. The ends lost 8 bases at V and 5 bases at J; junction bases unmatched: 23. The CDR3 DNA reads TGTGCCGGACAGGACGAGCGCCACCCACGTTTATATACCGGGGAGCTGTTTTTT. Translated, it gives CAGQDERHPRLYTGELFF.

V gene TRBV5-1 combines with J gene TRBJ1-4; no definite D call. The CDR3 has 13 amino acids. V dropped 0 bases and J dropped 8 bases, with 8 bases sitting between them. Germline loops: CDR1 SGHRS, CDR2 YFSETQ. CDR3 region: CASSLAGREKLFF. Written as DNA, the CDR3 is TGCGCCAGCAGCTTGGCCGGAAGGGAAAAACTGTTTTTT.

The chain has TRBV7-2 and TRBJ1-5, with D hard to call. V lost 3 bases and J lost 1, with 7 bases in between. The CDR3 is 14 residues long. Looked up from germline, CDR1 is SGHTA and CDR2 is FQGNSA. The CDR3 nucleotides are TGTGCCAGCAGCTTTCAAGGAAGCAATCAGCCCCAGCATTTT. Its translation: CASSFQGSNQPQHF. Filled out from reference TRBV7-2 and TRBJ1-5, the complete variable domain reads GAGVSQSPSNKVTEKGKDVELRCDPISGHTALYWYRQSLGQGLEFLIYFQGNSAPDKSGLPSDRFSAERTGGSVSTLTIQRTQQEDSAVYLCASSFQGSNQPQHFGDGTRLSIL.

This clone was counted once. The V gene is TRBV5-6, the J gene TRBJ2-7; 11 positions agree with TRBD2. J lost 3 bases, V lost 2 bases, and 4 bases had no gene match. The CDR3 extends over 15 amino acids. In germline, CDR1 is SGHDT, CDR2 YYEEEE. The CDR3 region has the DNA TGTGCCAGCAGCTTACCGGGACTAGCGGACTACGAGCAGTACTTC. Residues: CASSLPGLADYEQYF.

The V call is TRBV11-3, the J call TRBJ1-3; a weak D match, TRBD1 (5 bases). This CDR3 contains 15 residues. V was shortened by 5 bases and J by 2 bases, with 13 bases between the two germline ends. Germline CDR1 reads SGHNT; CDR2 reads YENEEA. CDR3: CASSLAGTPGNTIYF. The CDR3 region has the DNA TGTGCCAGCAGCCTAGCCGGGACGCCTGGAAACACCATATATTTT. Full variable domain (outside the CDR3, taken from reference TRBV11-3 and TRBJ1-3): EAGVVQSPRYKIIEKKQPVAFWCNPISGHNTLYWYLQNLGQGPELLIRYENEEAVDDSQLPKDRFSAERLKGVDSTLKIQPAELGDSAVYLCASSLAGTPGNTIYFGEGSWLTVV.

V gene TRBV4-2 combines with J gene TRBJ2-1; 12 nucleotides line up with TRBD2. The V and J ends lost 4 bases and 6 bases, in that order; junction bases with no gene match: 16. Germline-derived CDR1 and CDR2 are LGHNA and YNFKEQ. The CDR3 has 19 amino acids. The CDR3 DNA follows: TGTGCCAGCAGCCCCGGGGGGTCTAGCGGGGGGGCCCGTGGCAATGAGCAGTTCTTC. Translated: CASSPGGSSGGARGNEQFF.

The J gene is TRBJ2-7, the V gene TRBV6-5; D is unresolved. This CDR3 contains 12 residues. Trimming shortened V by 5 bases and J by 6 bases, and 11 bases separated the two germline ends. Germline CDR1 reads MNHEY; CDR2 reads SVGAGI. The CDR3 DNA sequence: TGTGCCAGCAGTCCCACCCTCTCCGAGCAGTACTTC. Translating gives CASSPTLSEQYF.